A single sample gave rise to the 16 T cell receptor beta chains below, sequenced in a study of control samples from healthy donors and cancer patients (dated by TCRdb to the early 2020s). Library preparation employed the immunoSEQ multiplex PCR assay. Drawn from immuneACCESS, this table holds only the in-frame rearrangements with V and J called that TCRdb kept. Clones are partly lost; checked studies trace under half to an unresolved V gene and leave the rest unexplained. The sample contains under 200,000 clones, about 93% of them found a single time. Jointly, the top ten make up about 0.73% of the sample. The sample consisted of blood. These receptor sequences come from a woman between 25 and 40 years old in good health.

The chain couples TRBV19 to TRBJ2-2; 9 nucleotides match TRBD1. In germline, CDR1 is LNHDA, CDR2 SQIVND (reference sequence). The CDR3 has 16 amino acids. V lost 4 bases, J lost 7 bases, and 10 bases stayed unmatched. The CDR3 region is CASSNRLTGGVGELFF. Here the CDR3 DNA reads TGTGCCAGTAGTAACCGTTTGACAGGGGGTGTCGGGGAGCTGTTTTTT.

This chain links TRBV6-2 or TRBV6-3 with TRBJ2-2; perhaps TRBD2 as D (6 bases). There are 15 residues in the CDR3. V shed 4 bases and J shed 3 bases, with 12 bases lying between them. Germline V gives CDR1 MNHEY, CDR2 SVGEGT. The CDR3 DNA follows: TGTGCCAGCAGTTTACGGGAGACTTACACCGGGGAGCTGTTTTTT. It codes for CASSLRETYTGELFF.

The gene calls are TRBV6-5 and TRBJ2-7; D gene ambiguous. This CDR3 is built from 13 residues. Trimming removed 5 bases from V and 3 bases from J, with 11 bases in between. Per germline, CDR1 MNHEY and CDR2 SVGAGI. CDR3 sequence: CASSPRVGYEQYF. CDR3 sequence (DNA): TGTGCCAGCAGTCCCCGGGTGGGCTACGAGCAGTACTTC.

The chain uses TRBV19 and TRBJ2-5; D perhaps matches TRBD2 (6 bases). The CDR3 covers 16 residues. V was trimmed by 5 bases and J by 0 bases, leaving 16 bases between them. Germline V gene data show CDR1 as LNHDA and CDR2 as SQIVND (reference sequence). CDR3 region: CASSQVNREYQETQYF. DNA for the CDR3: TGTGCCAGTAGTCAAGTTAACCGGGAGTACCAAGAGACCCAGTACTTC.

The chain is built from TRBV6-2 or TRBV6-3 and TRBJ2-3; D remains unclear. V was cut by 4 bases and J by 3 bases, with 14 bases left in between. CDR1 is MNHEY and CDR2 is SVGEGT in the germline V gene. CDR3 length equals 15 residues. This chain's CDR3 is CASSLNGFGTDTQYF. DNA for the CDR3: TGTGCCAGCAGTTTGAACGGGTTCGGGACAGATACGCAGTATTTT.

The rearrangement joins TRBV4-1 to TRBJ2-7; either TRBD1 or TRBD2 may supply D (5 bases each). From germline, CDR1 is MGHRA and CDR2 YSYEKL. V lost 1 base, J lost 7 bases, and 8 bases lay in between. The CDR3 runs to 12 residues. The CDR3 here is CASSQGGEEQYF. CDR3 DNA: TGCGCCAGCAGCCAAGGAGGGGAGGAGCAGTACTTC.

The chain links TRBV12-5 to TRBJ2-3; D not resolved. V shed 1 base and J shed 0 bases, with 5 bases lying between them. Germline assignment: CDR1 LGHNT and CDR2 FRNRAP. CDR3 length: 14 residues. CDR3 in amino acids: CASGLEYSTDTQYF. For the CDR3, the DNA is TGTGCTAGTGGTTTGGAATATAGCACAGATACGCAGTATTTT. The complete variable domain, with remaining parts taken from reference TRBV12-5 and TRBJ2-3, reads DARVTQTPRHKVTEMGQEVTMRCQPILGHNTVFWYRQTMMQGLELLAYFRNRAPLDDSGMPKDRFSAEMPDATLATLKIQPSEPRDSAVYFCASGLEYSTDTQYFGPGTRLTVL.

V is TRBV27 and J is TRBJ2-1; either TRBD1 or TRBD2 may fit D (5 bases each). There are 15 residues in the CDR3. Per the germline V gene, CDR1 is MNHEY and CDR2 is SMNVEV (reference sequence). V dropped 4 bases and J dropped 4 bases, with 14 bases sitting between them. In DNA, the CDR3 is TGTGCCAGCAGTTCCCGGGGACCCCTATACAATGAGCAGTTCTTC. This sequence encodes CASSSRGPLYNEQFF.

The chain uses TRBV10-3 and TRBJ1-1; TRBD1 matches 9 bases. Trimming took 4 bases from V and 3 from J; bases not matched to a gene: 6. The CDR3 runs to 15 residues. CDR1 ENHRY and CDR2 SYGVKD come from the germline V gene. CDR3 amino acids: CAISATGGRYTEAFF. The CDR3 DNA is TGTGCCATCAGTGCCACAGGGGGCCGGTACACTGAAGCTTTCTTT.

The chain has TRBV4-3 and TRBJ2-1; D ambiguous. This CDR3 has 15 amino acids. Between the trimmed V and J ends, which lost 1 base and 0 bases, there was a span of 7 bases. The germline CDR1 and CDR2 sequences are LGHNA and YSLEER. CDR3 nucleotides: TGCGCCAGCAGCCAAGGACTTAGCTCCTACAATGAGCAGTTCTTC. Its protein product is CASSQGLSSYNEQFF.

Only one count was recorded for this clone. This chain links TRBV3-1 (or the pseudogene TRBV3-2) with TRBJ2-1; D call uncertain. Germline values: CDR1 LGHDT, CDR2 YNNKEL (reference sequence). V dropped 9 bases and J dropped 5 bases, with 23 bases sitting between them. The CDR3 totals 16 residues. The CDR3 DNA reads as TGTGCCAGTTCCCCCCTGGCAGACCGGGCAAACAATGAGCAGTTCTTC. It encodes CASSPLADRANNEQFF.

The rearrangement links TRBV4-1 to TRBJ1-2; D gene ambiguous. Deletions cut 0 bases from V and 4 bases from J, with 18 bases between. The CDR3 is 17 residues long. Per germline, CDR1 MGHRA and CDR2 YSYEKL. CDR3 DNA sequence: TGCGCCAGCAGCCAAGAGTCATGGGGAGCCGATGGCTATGGCTACACCTTC. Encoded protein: CASSQESWGADGYGYTF.

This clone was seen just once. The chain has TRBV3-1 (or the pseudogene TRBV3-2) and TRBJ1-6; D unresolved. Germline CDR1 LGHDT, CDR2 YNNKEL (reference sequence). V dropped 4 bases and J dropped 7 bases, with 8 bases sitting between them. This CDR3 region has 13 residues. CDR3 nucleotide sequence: TGTGCCAGCAGCCGAAGACCGAATTCACCCCTCCACTTT. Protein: CASSRRPNSPLHF.

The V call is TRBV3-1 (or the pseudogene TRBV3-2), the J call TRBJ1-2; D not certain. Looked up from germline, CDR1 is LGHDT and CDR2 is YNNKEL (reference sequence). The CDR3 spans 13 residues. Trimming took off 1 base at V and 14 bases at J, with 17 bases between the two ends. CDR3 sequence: CASSQGFLQPTTF. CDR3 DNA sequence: TGTGCCAGCAGCCAAGGATTCTTACAGCCTACAACCTTC.

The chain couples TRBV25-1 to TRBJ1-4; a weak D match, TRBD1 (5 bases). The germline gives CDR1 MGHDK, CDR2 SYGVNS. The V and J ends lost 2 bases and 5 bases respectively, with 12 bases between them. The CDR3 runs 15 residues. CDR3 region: CASSERGTRNEKLFF. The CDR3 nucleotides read TGTGCCAGCAGTGAACGCGGGACTCGAAATGAAAAACTGTTTTTT.

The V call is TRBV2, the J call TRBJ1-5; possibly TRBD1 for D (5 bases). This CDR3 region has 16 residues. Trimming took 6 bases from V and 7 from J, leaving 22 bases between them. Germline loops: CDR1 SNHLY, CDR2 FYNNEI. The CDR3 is CASRREGWGKGQPQHF. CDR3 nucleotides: TGTGCCAGCAGACGAGAGGGGTGGGGGAAGGGACAGCCCCAGCATTTT. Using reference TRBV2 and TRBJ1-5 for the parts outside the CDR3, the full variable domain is EPEVTQTPSHQVTQMGQEVILRCVPISNHLYFYWYRQILGQKVEFLVSFYNNEISEKSEIFDDQFSVERPDGSNFTLKIRSTKLEDSAMYFCASRREGWGKGQPQHFGDGTRLSIL.